This is a list of T cell receptor beta chains from one sample in a study of shared clonotypes between healthy human individuals. Using immunoSEQ multiplex PCR, the repertoire was profiled, and TCRdb retains in-frame clones only, with some absent. Among about 680,000 clones listed, over 65% were seen once. The sequencing sample was made of memory CD4+ T cells sorted from blood. These receptors all stem from a woman aged 30 to 39 in good health. Both conserved end residues are part of each CDR3. A D gene is named only where the DNA matches it firmly. Expanded clones get a size class; other rows say once, few or many, or leave the size out.

TGTGCCAGCAGCGTAGTGCCAGGGAACACCGGGGAGCTGTTTTTT | CASSVVPGNTGELFF | TRBJ2-2 | . | TRBV9 | .
TGTGCCAGCAGTTGGCAACCGGGACAGGGCAATCAGCCCCAGCATTTT | CASSWQPGQGNQPQHF | TRBJ1-5 | . | TRBV28 | TRBD1
TGTGCCAGCAGCGTCTACGTAGGGGGGTCCTACAATGAGCAGTTCTTC | CASSVYVGGSYNEQFF | TRBJ2-1 | once | TRBV9 | .
TGTGCCAGCAGTGGAGATAGCGGGAATTCGGAGACCCAGTACTTC | CASSGDSGNSETQYF | TRBJ2-5 | few | TRBV25-1 | TRBD2
TGTGCCAGCAGCGACCTGGGACTCGACTATGGCTACACCTTC | CASSDLGLDYGYTF | TRBJ1-2 | once | TRBV5-4 | .
TGTGCCAGCAGCTTAGGACTAGCGGGAGGTGGCGAGCAGTACTTC | CASSLGLAGGGEQYF | TRBJ2-7 | once | TRBV7-9 | TRBD2
TGTGCCAGTAGTATCGGGTTGCGGGGGACAGGACCTGGTCAGCCCCAGCATTTT | CASSIGLRGTGPGQPQHF | TRBJ1-5 | . | TRBV19 | TRBD1
TGCGCCACCGGATTCCCGGGACTAGTTTTGTGCGAGCAGTACTTC | CATGFPGLVLCEQYF | TRBJ2-7 | . | TRBV23-1 | TRBD2
TGTGCCAGCAGTCCGGGGAGGTCAACAGATACGCAGTATTTT | CASSPGRSTDTQYF | TRBJ2-3 | . | TRBV6-1 | .
TGTGCCAGCAGTTTAGATGGGGGAGGGCGTTCCAATGAGCAGTTCTTC | CASSLDGGGRSNEQFF | TRBJ2-1 | . | TRBV28 | TRBD2
TGTGCCAGCAGTTTAGTTGGACCGGGACAGGGGTTGTACGAGCAGTACTTC | CASSLVGPGQGLYEQYF | TRBJ2-7 | . | TRBV28 | TRBD1
TGTGCCAGCAGCTTAGGTGCGGGGCAGCAGTACTTC | CASSLGAGQQYF | TRBJ2-7 | . | TRBV7-8 | .
TGTGCCAGCAGTTTACCGGGACGATTAAACACTGAAGCTTTCTTT | CASSLPGRLNTEAFF | TRBJ1-1 | . | TRBV28 | .
TGTGCCAGCAGTTTCGAAACTCCCCGCGGTCAGCCCCAGCATTTT | CASSFETPRGQPQHF | TRBJ1-5 | . | TRBV6-5 | .
TGTGCCAGCAGTGAAGCGGACAGAGAATCCTACGAGCAGTACTTC | CASSEADRESYEQYF | TRBJ2-7 | . | TRBV6-1 | .
TGTGCCAGCAGAGAAGAGGTTTGGACTGAAGCTTTCTTT | CASREEVWTEAFF | TRBJ1-1 | . | TRBV2 | .
TGTGCCAGCTCATCCCTCCCCGGGACAGATAATCAGCCCCAGCATTTT | CASSSLPGTDNQPQHF | TRBJ1-5 | . | TRBV18 | TRBD1
TGTGCCAGCAGTCCCGGACAGGGTTTGGGGTCAGATACGCAGTATTTT | CASSPGQGLGSDTQYF | TRBJ2-3 | few | TRBV28 | TRBD1
TGTGCCAGCACCCCACAACCGGGAACACCTGAAGCTTTCTTT | CASTPQPGTPEAFF | TRBJ1-1 | . | TRBV9 | .
TGTGCCACCCTGGACCGGTTTTCAGATACGCAGTATTTT | CATLDRFSDTQYF | TRBJ2-3 | . | TRBV5-4 | .
TGTGCCAGCAGAAGGACAGGGGGCGGCGGACAAGAGACCCAGTACTTC | CASRRTGGGGQETQYF | TRBJ2-5 | . | TRBV2 | TRBD1
TGCGCCAGCAGCCCTGGGACAGCGGTGATTGGGCAGTACTTC | CASSPGTAVIGQYF | TRBJ2-7 | . | TRBV5-1 | TRBD1